This T cell receptor beta chain was identified in a study of tumor-infiltrating lymphocytes in primary liver carcinoma (dated by TCRdb to 2017 to 2019). A note on the overall study: Between late 2015 and early 2016, about 5 patients in China with histopathologically diagnosed primary liver carcinoma had their tumors surgically resected. Tumors of the five patients were stage T1-T3 N0M0 with maximum diameters of roughly 4 to 10 cm. The five patients, three men and two women aged 30 to 69 years, had hepatocellular carcinoma (four) or combined HCC and intrahepatic cholangiocarcinoma (one). The study combined TCRbeta repertoire sequencing, expression microarrays and whole-exome sequencing across five regions of each liver tumor, with adjacent normal tissue and blood. Repertoires from technical replicates were highly reproducible, with mean shared-clone rates about 0.9 and correlation coefficients above 0.98. Roughly 3.5 to 7.5 million productive TCRbeta reads were obtained per sample, and no significant difference in read depth was found between tissue types. A total of 35 or so specimens from 5 patients went through TCRbeta repertoire sequencing, namely 25 tumor regions, 5 adjacent noncancerous liver tissues and 5 peripheral blood samples.

Blood RNA was extracted from unsorted whole blood using TRIzol reagent, and germline DNA was obtained with the DNeasy Blood & Tissue kit. At the time of sampling, the patients had chronic HBV infection and had not received any treatment. Before surgery, 4 to 5 milliliters of peripheral blood were collected into K2EDTA tubes. Using a constant-region primer and ProtoScript II reverse transcriptase, TCRbeta-specific cDNA was reverse-transcribed from roughly 460 ng total RNA. Construction of the TCRbeta libraries relied on three nested rounds of multiplex PCR, following a slightly modified ARM-PCR procedure. A final 25-cycle PCR with Deep VentR polymerase added sample barcodes and Illumina adapters. Before sequencing, amplicons of 200-500 bp were purified from gel using a QIAquick gel extraction kit. An Illumina HiSeq 2500 was used to sequence the TCRbeta amplicons, generating 250-bp paired-end reads. In the paper's pipeline: Quality trimming of reads was performed with Trimmomatic v0.33, and paired reads were merged with FLASH v1.2.11 so that full CDR3 sequences could be recovered. V, D and J germline segments were assigned to the rearranged TCRbeta sequences using MiGEC v1.2.1b. Clonotype statistics and Shannon-Wiener diversity indices were calculated with VDJtools v1.0.0. Except for diversity analysis, only each sample's 250 most abundant clonotypes were used in subsequent analyses to reduce sampling bias. The public reads were reprocessed in TCRdb via fastp at Q25 and MiXCR, keeping in-frame beta chains. Entries that share a CDR3 protein sequence are merged under the most common genes and DNA. The V and J calls were determined by TCRdb, not by the authors. This sample comprises around 210,000 distinct CDR3 sequences, 65% of them detected only once. Of the sample, around 7.1% falls within the top ten clones.

Broad study findings and their caveats: Because the samples were bulk and unsorted, CD4+ and CD8+ T cell repertoires could not be compared. Repertoire overlap was higher between tumor regions (mean about 35%) than tumor-adjacent (approximately 17%) or tumor-blood (approximately 14%) pairs, consistent with antigen-driven expansion. A significantly larger repertoire fraction was made up by the top 250 clones in tumors than in blood (p = 0.039). Only the TCR beta chain was sequenced, so true repertoire diversity is likely underestimated because unpaired alpha chains were not captured. With just 4 or 5 patients in the study, the authors point out that the findings should be validated in a larger study.

Regarding this clonotype: Its antigen remains undetermined. Base-call qualities are not available, and no considerably larger clone is one nucleotide away.

The specimen sequenced was peripheral blood. The TCR originated in a woman aged 55-70 years with primary liver carcinoma and hepatitis B virus infection.

The sequence in DNA is TGTGCCTGGAGTGTAAGGCATTCTGGGGCCAACGTCCTGACTTTC. It translates to CAWSVRHSGANVLTF. The receptor chain draws on TRBV30 and TRBJ2-6; the D gene lacks a confident call. Trimming takes 0 bases from V and 1 base from J, and the germline ends sit 7 bases apart. The germline V gene encodes CDR1 GTSNPN and CDR2 SVGIG (reference sequence). From the cysteine up to the phenylalanine, the CDR3 has a length of 15 residues. Kept here is only the CDR3 DNA, which spans 45 bases and is read in frame from base 1.